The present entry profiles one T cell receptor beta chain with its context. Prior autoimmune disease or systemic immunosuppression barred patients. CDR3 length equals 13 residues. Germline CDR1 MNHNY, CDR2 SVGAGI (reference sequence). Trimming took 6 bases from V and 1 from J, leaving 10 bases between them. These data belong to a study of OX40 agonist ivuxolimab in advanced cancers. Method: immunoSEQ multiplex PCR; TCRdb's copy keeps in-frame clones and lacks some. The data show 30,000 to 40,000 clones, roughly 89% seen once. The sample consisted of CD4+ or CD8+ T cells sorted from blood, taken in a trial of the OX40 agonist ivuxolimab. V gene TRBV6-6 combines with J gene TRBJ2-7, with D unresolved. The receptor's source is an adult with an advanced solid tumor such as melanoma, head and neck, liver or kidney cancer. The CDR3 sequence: CASSARPSYEQYF. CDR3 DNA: TGTGCCAGCAGCGCAAGACCTTCCTACGAGCAGTACTTC.